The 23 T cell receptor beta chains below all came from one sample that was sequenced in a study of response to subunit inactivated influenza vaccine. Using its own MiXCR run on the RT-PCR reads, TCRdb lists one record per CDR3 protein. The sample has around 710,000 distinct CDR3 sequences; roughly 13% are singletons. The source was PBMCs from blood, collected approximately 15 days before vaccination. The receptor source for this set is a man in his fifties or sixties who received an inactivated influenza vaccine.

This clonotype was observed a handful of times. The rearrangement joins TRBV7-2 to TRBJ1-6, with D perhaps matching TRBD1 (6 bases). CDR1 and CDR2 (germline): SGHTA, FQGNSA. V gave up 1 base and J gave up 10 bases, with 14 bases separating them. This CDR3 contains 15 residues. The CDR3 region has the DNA TGTGCCAGCAGCTTAGGCCTACAGGGTCGATCACCCCTCCACTTT. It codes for CASSLGLQGRSPLHF.

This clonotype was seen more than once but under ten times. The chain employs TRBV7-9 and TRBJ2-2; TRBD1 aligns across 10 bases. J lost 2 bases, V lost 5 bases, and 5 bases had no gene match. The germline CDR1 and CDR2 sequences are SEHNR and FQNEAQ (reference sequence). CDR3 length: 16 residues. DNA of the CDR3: TGTGCCAGCAGCCATTGGACAGGGGGTAACACCGGGGAGCTGTTTTTT. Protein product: CASSHWTGGNTGELFF.

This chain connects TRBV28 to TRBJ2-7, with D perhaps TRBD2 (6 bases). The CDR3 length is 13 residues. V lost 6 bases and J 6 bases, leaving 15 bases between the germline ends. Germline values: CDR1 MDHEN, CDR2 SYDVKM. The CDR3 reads CASSRPQGLEQYF. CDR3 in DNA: TGTGCCAGCAGCCGCCCTCAGGGACTCGAGCAGTACTTC.

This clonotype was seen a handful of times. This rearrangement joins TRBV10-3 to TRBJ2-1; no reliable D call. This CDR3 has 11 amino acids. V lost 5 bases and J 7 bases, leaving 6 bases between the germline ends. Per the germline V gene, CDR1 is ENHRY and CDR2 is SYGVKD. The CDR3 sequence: CAISTRNEQFF. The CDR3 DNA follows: TGTGCCATCAGTACACGGAATGAGCAGTTCTTC.

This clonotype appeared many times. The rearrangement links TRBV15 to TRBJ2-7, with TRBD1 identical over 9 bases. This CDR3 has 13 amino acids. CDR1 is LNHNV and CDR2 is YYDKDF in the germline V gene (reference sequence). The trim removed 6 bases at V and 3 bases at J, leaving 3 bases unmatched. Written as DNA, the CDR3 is TGTGCCACCAGTACGGGACAGGGCTACGAGCAGTACTTC. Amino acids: CATSTGQGYEQYF.

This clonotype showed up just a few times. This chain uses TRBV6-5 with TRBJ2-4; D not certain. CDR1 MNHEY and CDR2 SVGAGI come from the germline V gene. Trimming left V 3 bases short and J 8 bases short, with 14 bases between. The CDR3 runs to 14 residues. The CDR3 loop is CASSYTPDEYIQYF. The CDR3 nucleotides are TGTGCCAGCAGTTATACCCCGGACGAGTACATTCAGTACTTC.

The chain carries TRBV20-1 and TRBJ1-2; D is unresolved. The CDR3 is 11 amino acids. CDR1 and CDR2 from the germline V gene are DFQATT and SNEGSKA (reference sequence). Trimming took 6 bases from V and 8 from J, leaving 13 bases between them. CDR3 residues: CSARPARGYTF. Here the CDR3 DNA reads TGCAGTGCCCGGCCGGCGAGGGGCTACACCTTC.

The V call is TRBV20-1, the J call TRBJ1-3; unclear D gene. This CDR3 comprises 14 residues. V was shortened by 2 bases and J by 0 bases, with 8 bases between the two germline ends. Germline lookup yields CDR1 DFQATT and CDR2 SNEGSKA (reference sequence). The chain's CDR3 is CSARKSSSGNTIYF. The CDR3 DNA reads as TGCAGTGCTAGAAAGTCGAGCTCTGGAAACACCATATATTTT.

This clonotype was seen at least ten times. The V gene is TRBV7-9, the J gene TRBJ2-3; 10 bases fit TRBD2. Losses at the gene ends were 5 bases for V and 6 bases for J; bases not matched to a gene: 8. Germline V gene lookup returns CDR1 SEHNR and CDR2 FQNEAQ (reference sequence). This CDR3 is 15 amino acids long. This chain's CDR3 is CASSLDRGLADTQYF. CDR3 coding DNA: TGTGCCAGCAGCCTCGACAGGGGACTAGCGGATACGCAGTATTTT.

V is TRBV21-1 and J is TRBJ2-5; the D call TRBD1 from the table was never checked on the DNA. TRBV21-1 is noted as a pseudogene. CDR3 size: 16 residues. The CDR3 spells CASLPGAGLIQETQYF. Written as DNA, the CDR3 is TGTGCCAGCCTCCCCGGGGCAGGGCTGATACAAGAGACCCAGTACTTC.

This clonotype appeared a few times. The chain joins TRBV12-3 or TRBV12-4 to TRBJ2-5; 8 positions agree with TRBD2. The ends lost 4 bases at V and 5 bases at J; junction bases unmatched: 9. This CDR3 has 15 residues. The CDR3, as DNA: TGTGCCAGCAGTTCAAGAGCGGGAGTGGTGGAGACCCAGTACTTC. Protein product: CASSSRAGVVETQYF.

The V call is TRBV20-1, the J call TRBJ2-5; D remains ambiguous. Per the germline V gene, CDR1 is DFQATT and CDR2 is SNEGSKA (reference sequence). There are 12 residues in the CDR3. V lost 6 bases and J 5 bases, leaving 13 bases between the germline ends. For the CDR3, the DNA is TGCAGTGCCTCGTTAGGGCTGGAGACCCAGTACTTC. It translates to CSASLGLETQYF.

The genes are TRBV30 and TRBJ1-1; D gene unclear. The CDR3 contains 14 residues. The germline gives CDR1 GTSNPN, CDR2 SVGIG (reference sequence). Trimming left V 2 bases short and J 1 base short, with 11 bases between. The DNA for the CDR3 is TGTGCCTGGAGTCGGCCTTACCAGAACACTGAAGCTTTCTTT. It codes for CAWSRPYQNTEAFF.

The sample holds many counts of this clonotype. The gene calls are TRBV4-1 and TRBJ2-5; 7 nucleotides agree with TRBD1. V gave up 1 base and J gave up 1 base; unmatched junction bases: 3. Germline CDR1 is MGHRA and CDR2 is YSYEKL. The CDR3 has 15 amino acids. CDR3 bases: TGCGCCAGCAGCCAAGGGGACAGATTCCAAGAGACCCAGTACTTC. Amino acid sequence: CASSQGDRFQETQYF.

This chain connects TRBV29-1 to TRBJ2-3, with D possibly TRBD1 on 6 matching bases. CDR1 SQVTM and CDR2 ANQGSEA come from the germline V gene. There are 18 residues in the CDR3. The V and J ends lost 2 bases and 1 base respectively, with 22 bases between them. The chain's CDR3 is CSVENLRGPGQRTDTQYF. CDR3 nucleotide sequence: TGCAGCGTTGAAAACCTTAGGGGACCCGGACAGCGCACAGATACGCAGTATTTT.

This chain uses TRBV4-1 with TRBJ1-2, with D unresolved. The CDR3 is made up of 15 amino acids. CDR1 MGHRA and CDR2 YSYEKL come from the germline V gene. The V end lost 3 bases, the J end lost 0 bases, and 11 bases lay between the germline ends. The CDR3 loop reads CASSQRTSTNYGYTF. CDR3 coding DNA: TGCGCCAGCAGCCAGAGGACGTCGACTAACTATGGCTACACCTTC.

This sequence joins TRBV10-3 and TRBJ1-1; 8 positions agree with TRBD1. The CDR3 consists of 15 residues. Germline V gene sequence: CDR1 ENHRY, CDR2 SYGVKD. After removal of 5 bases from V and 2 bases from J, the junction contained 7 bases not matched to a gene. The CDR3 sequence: CAISSSRGPNTEAFF. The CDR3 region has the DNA TGTGCCATCAGTTCTTCCAGGGGGCCCAACACTGAAGCTTTCTTT.

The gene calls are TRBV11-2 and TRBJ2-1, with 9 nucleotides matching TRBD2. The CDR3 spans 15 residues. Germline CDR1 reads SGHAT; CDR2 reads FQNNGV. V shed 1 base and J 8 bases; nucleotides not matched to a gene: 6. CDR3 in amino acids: CASSLGGRELDEQFF. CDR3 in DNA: TGTGCCAGCAGCTTAGGCGGGAGGGAGTTAGATGAGCAGTTCTTC.

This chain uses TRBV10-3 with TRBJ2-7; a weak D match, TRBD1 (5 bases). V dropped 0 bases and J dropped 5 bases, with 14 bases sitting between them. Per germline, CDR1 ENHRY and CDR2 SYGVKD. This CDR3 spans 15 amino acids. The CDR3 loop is CAISESAGKKHEQYF. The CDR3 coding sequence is TGTGCCATCAGTGAGTCAGCAGGGAAGAAACACGAGCAGTACTTC.

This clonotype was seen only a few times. The CDR3 is CSATIIGGTEAFF. DNA for the CDR3: TGCAGTGCTACGATTATAGGGGGCACTGAAGCTTTCTTT. The rearrangement joins TRBV20-1 to TRBJ1-1, with D possibly matching TRBD1 (6 bases). V lost 4 bases, J lost 4 bases, and 13 bases lay in between. This CDR3 spans 13 amino acids. Germline V gene sequence: CDR1 DFQATT, CDR2 SNEGSKA (reference sequence).

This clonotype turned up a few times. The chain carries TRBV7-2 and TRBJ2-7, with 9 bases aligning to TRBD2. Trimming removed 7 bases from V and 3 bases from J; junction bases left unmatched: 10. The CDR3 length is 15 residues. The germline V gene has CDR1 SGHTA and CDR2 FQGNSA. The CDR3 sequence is CASTPASGTIYEQYF. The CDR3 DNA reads TGTGCCAGCACCCCGGCTAGCGGGACGATCTACGAGCAGTACTTC.

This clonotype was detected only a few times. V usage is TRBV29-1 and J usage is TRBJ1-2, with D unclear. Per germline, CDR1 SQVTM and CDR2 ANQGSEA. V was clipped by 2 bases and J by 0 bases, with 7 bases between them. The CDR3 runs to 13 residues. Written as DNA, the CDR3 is TGCAGCGTTGAAAACCCGACTAACTATGGCTACACCTTC. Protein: CSVENPTNYGYTF.

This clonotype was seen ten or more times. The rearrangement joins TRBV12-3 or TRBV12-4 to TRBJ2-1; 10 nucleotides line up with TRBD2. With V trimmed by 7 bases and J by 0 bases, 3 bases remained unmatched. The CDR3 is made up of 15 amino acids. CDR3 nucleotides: TGTGCCAGCACCCTAGCGGGGGTCTCCTACAATGAGCAGTTCTTC. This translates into CASTLAGVSYNEQFF.